Shown below are 26 T cell receptor beta chains from a single sample sequenced in a study of CD8 T cells in ankylosing spondylitis. Findings of the study overall: What seemed typical of ankylosing spondylitis blood was a TCR beta motif built from about eight highly homologous variants.

Antigens of these TCRs are unknown. TCRdb reanalysed the 5' RACE reads using MiXCR and keeps one entry per CDR3 protein. Seen here are about 540,000 distinct CDR3 sequences, about 12% observed once, and the top ten hold approximately 6.2%. Sequencing used blood, either unsorted or a sorted T cell fraction (not recorded which). The receptors originated from a male donor with ankylosing spondylitis.

V gene TRBV2 combines with J gene TRBJ2-2; the match to TRBD1 covers 7 bases. Per the germline V gene, CDR1 is SNHLY and CDR2 is FYNNEI. The CDR3 loop spans 15 amino acids. J lost 2 bases, V lost 7 bases, and 7 bases had no gene match. The chain's CDR3 is CASNTGTANTGELFF. The DNA for the CDR3 is TGTGCCAGCAATACCGGGACAGCCAACACCGGGGAGCTGTTTTTT.

This clonotype was detected many times. The chain links TRBV5-1 to TRBJ2-1; D may match TRBD1 or TRBD2 (6 bases each). Trimming removed 4 bases from V and 7 bases from J, with 24 bases in between. This CDR3 contains 17 residues. Germline V CDR1 and CDR2: SGHRS, YFSETQ. The CDR3 bases are TGCGCCAGCAGCCAAGTGGAGGGGGTGCCCCAGAGGAATGAGCAGTTCTTC. Translating gives CASSQVEGVPQRNEQFF. The full variable domain, with the rest looked up from reference TRBV5-1 and TRBJ2-1, is KAGVTQTPRYLIKTRGQQVTLSCSPISGHRSVSWYQQTPGQGLQFLFEYFSETQRNKGNFPGRFSGRQFSNSRSEMNVSTLELGDSALYLCASSQVEGVPQRNEQFFGPGTRLTVL.

The chain carries TRBV20-1 and TRBJ2-1, with D hard to call. V shed 3 bases and J shed 0 bases, with 15 bases lying between them. The germline gives CDR1 DFQATT, CDR2 SNEGSKA (reference sequence). CDR3 length equals 16 residues. CDR3 in DNA: TGCAGTGCTAGTGAGACGCCCCATAGCTCCTACAATGAGCAGTTCTTC. The encoded protein is CSASETPHSSYNEQFF.

This clonotype was counted between two and nine times. The CDR3 DNA sequence: TGTGCCAGCAGTTTGCTAGCGGGCCGTGGGAATGAGCAGTTCTTC. As protein: CASSLLAGRGNEQFF. The rearrangement uses TRBV6-5 and TRBJ2-1; 8 positions agree with TRBD2. Germline loops: CDR1 MNHEY, CDR2 SVGAGI. The J segment lost 7 bases and the V segment lost 4 bases, leaving 9 bases of the junction unmatched. The CDR3 runs to 15 residues.

This clonotype has a handful of counts. The chain recombines TRBV20-1 with TRBJ2-4, with 12 bases that match TRBD1. Germline V gene lookup returns CDR1 DFQATT and CDR2 SNEGSKA (reference sequence). This CDR3 comprises 16 residues. With 4 bases clipped from V and 7 bases from J, the junction kept 11 bases outside the gene matches. CDR3 protein: CSANPPGQGAGNIQYF. The CDR3 DNA follows: TGCAGTGCTAACCCACCGGGACAGGGGGCCGGGAACATTCAGTACTTC.

This clonotype was detected ten times or more. The chain uses TRBV5-6 and TRBJ1-1; D is ambiguous. V lost 3 bases to trimming and J lost 1 base, with 7 bases between them. The CDR3 consists of 13 residues. Germline V gene data show CDR1 as SGHDT and CDR2 as YYEEEE. CDR3 sequence (DNA): TGTGCCAGCAGCTCTTTGAGGAACACTGAAGCTTTCTTT. It codes for CASSSLRNTEAFF.

This clonotype was recorded a few times. The gene calls are TRBV3-1 and TRBJ1-6; 11 bases align to TRBD1. The CDR3 loop spans 15 amino acids. Germline V gene sequence: CDR1 LGHDT, CDR2 YNNKEL (reference sequence). With 7 bases clipped from V and 9 bases from J, the junction kept 8 bases outside the gene matches. Here the CDR3 reads CASNRRGTGGSPLHF. The DNA for the CDR3 is TGTGCCAGCAATAGAAGGGGGACAGGGGGTTCACCCCTCCACTTT.

At least ten counts were recorded for this clonotype. J is TRBJ1-5 and V is TRBV12-3 or TRBV12-4, with 9 bases identical to TRBD1. This CDR3 region has 17 residues. V lost 6 bases and J lost 6; bases outside the gene matches: 15. CDR3 DNA sequence: TGTGCCAGCAGCGAGGGACAGGGAGGGGCGAACGGTCAGCCCCAGCATTTT. This sequence encodes CASSEGQGGANGQPQHF.

This sequence joins TRBV29-1 and TRBJ2-2, with D possibly being TRBD2 (6 bases). The germline CDR1 and CDR2 sequences are SQVTM and ANQGSEA. Trimming removed 4 bases at V and 3 bases at J, with 9 bases between. The CDR3 spans 13 residues. DNA for the CDR3: TGCAGCGTTGTCCGGGACTACACCGGGGAGCTGTTTTTT. Its protein is CSVVRDYTGELFF.

This clonotype was counted only a few times. The chain uses TRBV28 and TRBJ2-7, with D perhaps given as TRBD1 or TRBD2 (5 bases each). CDR1 and CDR2 from the germline V gene are MDHEN and SYDVKM. The CDR3 extends over 14 amino acids. The V end lost 3 bases, the J end lost 4 bases, and 13 bases lay between the germline ends. In nucleotides, the CDR3 is TGTGCCAGCAGTTTTTCGGGACGGATATACGAGCAGTACTTC. It is translated as CASSFSGRIYEQYF.

This clonotype was recorded at least ten times. The rearrangement joins TRBV12-3 or TRBV12-4 to TRBJ1-2, with D tentatively TRBD1 (5 bases). The V end was cut by 6 bases, the J end by 4 bases, with 15 bases between. The CDR3 has 14 residues. CDR3 region: CASSSWGIAYGYTF. As DNA, the CDR3 is TGTGCCAGCAGCTCCTGGGGGATAGCCTATGGCTACACCTTC.

This clonotype was recorded many times. The CDR3 DNA reads TGTGCCAGCAGCTTAGGCCTTGGACAGGGGGAGCAGTTCTTC. Translating it yields CASSLGLGQGEQFF. This chain uses TRBV7-9 with TRBJ2-1; 9 bases match TRBD1. The CDR3 is made up of 14 amino acids. The V segment lost 1 base and the J segment 10 bases; nucleotides outside the gene matches: 5. Per germline, CDR1 SEHNR and CDR2 FQNEAQ (reference sequence).

CDR3 bases: TGTGCCAGCACCACATTGTATCCAGATCAGCCCCAGCATTTT. Translation: CASTTLYPDQPQHF. V is TRBV2 and J is TRBJ1-5; no firm D call. V lost 7 bases, J lost 5 bases, and 15 bases lay in between. This CDR3 spans 14 amino acids. Germline V gene sequence: CDR1 SNHLY, CDR2 FYNNEI.

In its sample, this clonotype was seen many times. The chain employs TRBV24-1 and TRBJ2-5; the D gene is possibly TRBD1 (6 bases). Germline lookup yields CDR1 KGHDR and CDR2 SFDVKD. The CDR3 spans 14 residues. Deletions cut 6 bases from V and 0 bases from J, with 10 bases between. The chain's CDR3 is CATSPGQNQETQYF. The CDR3 DNA follows: TGTGCCACCAGTCCCGGACAGAACCAAGAGACCCAGTACTTC.

This clonotype appeared many times. This chain joins TRBV5-1 and TRBJ2-1; 12 nucleotides agree with TRBD1. Trimming cost V 4 bases and J 6 bases; bases outside gene matches: 5. The CDR3 is 15 amino acids. The V gene's germline CDR1 is SGHRS and CDR2 YFSETQ. CDR3 in amino acids: CASSAGQGAFNEQFF. The DNA for the CDR3 is TGCGCCAGCAGCGCGGGACAGGGGGCGTTCAATGAGCAGTTCTTC.

This clonotype was detected ten times or more. The CDR3 is CSARAGSGQETQYF. CDR3 nucleotide sequence: TGCAGTGCTAGAGCGGGTAGCGGTCAAGAGACCCAGTACTTC. V usage is TRBV20-1 and J usage is TRBJ2-5; tentatively, D is TRBD2 (6 bases). CDR1 and CDR2 from the germline V gene are DFQATT and SNEGSKA (reference sequence). V gave up 1 base and J gave up 2 bases, with 11 bases separating them. CDR3 length: 14 amino acids.

The CDR3: CASSLDGESNTIYF. Written as DNA, the CDR3 is TGTGCCAGCAGTCTAGACGGAGAATCAAACACCATATATTTT. V usage is TRBV28 and J usage is TRBJ1-3; D call uncertain. Trimming took 5 bases from V and 6 from J, leaving 14 bases between them. Germline-derived CDR1 and CDR2 are MDHEN and SYDVKM. CDR3 length equals 14 residues.

Written as DNA, the CDR3 is TGCGCCAGCAGTGAGTCATCGACAGCACAAGAGACCCAGTACTTC. Amino acid sequence: CASSESSTAQETQYF. This chain uses TRBV10-1 with TRBJ2-5, with D possibly being TRBD1 (5 bases). Germline assignment: CDR1 WNHNN and CDR2 SYGVQD (reference sequence). The CDR3 is made up of 15 amino acids. V lost 0 bases and J lost 2, with 10 bases in between.

A few counts support this clonotype. The chain is built from TRBV12-3 or TRBV12-4 and TRBJ2-2, with 8 bases lining up with TRBD2. J lost 6 bases, V lost 6 bases, and 9 bases had no gene match. The CDR3 is 15 amino acids. CDR3 loop: CASSPSGRKAGELFF. The DNA of the CDR3 is TGTGCCAGCAGCCCCAGCGGGAGAAAGGCCGGGGAGCTGTTTTTT.

The chain links TRBV20-1 to TRBJ2-1, with TRBD2 identical over 9 bases. Looked up from germline, CDR1 is DFQATT and CDR2 is SNEGSKA (reference sequence). The CDR3 contains 13 residues. Losses at the gene ends were 2 bases for V and 6 bases for J; bases not matched to a gene: 2. CDR3 sequence reads: CSARLAGTNEQFF. The CDR3, as DNA: TGCAGTGCTAGACTAGCGGGGACCAATGAGCAGTTCTTC.

The genes are TRBV29-1 and TRBJ1-1, with a possible D match to TRBD1 (5 bases). The CDR3 has 13 residues. Germline V gives CDR1 SQVTM, CDR2 ANQGSEA. Trimming removed 4 bases from V and 5 bases from J, with 14 bases in between. CDR3 in DNA: TGCAGCGTTGGTTCAGGGAGAGGGACTGAAGCTTTCTTT. Translating it yields CSVGSGRGTEAFF.

The CDR3 nucleotides are TGTGCCAGCAGCTCCCTCCCAGTGGGACGCACTGAAGCTTTCTTT. Protein product: CASSSLPVGRTEAFF. The chain joins TRBV7-2 to TRBJ1-1; D is perhaps TRBD1 (5 bases). The CDR3 has 15 residues. Looked up from germline, CDR1 is SGHTA and CDR2 is FQGNSA. The V and J ends lost 4 bases and 4 bases respectively, with 16 bases between them.

The chain is built from TRBV25-1 and TRBJ2-1, with D hard to call. V was trimmed by 7 bases and J by 15 bases, leaving 13 bases between them. The CDR3 has 10 amino acids. Germline assignment: CDR1 MGHDK and CDR2 SYGVNS. In nucleotides, the CDR3 is TGTGCCAGCAATGGGATTAATCTGTTCTTC. It encodes CASNGINLFF.

The CDR3 coding sequence is TGCAGTGCCCACCCCAGGAGCGGGAGTGGAGAGACCCAGTACTTC. Protein product: CSAHPRSGSGETQYF. The rearrangement uses TRBV20-1 and TRBJ2-5; 8 bases match TRBD2. After removal of 6 bases from V and 4 bases from J, the junction contained 13 bases not matched to a gene. This CDR3 is 15 amino acids long. CDR1 is DFQATT and CDR2 is SNEGSKA in the germline V gene (reference sequence).

This clonotype was seen only a few times. The chain joins TRBV7-8 to TRBJ2-2; no firm D call. The CDR3 is 14 residues long. Trimming removed 0 bases from V and 6 bases from J, with 8 bases in between. Germline CDR1 is SGHVS and CDR2 is FQNEAQ. In nucleotides, the CDR3 is TGTGCCAGCAGCTTAGCGCGAACTCCCGGGGAGCTGTTTTTT. Amino acid sequence: CASSLARTPGELFF. Supplemented by reference TRBV7-8 and TRBJ2-2, the full variable domain reads GAGVSQSPRYKVAKRGQDVALRCDPISGHVSLFWYQQALGQGPEFLTYFQNEAQLDKSGLPSDRFFAERPEGSVSTLKIQRTQQEDSAVYLCASSLARTPGELFFGEGSRLTVL.

This clonotype was observed a few times. V and J are TRBV20-1 and TRBJ1-1, with TRBD1 matching over 8 bases. Unmatched junction bases numbered 7, after V lost 1 base and J lost 3 bases. Looked up from germline, CDR1 is DFQATT and CDR2 is SNEGSKA (reference sequence). The length of the CDR3 is 15 residues. The CDR3 loop reads CSARVGRGPDTEAFF. DNA for the CDR3: TGCAGTGCTAGAGTCGGCAGGGGGCCTGACACTGAAGCTTTCTTT.